Included here is one T cell receptor beta chain sequence, with context. This CDR3 spans 13 amino acids. V was trimmed by 6 bases and J by 1 base, leaving 9 bases between them. Germline V gene sequence: CDR1 MRHNA, CDR2 SNTAGT. Sequenced by immunoSEQ multiplex PCR; TCRdb stores in-frame clones only, minus some. The sample holds around 62,000 clones, about 82% seen once. The record originates from a study of blood T cell repertoires in COVID-19. On the study more broadly: The United States, Italy and Spain provided the acute and convalescent COVID-19 samples.

The sequence derives from a man in his fifties with acute or convalescent COVID-19. Sequences were obtained from peripheral blood. The rearrangement joins TRBV6-4 to TRBJ1-1, with a weak D call TRBD1 (5 bases). CDR3 region: CASSTDRNTEAFF. CDR3 sequence (DNA): TGTGCCAGCAGCACCGACAGGAACACTGAAGCTTTCTTT.